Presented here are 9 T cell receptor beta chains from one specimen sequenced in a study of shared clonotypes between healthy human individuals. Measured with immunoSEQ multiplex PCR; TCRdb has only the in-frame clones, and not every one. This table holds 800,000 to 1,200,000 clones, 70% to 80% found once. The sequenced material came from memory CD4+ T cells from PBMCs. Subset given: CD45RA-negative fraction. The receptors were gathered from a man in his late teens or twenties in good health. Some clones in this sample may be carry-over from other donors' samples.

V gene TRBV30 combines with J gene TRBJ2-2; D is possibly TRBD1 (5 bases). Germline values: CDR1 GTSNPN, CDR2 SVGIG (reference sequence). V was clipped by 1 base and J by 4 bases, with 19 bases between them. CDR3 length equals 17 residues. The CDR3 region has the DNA TGTGCCTGGAGTGCAGACAGAGTAAATTCAGGCACCGGGGAGCTGTTTTTT. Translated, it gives CAWSADRVNSGTGELFF.

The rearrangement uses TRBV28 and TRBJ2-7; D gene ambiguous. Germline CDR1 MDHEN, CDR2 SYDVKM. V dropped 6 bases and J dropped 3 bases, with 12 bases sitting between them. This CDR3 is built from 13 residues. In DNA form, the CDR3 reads TGTGCCAGCAGCCAGGCCGGGTACTACGAGCAGTACTTC. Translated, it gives CASSQAGYYEQYF. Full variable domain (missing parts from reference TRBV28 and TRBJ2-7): DVKVTQSSRYLVKRTGEKVFLECVQDMDHENMFWYRQDPGLGLRLIYFSYDVKMKEKGDIPEGYSVSREKKERFSLILESASTNQTSMYLCASSQAGYYEQYFGPGTRLTVT.

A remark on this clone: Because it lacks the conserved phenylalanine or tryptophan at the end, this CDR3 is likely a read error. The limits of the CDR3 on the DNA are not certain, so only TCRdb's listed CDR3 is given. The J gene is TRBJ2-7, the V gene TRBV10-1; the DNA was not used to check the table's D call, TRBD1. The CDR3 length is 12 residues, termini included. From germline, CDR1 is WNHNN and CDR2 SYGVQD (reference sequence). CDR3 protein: CASNSRDRGRGL.

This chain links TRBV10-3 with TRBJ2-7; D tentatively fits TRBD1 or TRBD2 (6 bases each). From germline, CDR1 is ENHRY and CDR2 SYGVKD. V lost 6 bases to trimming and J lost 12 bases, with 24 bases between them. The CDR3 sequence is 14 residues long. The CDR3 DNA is TGTGCCATCAGCCCCCAAGGGGGGAACCCTCCATTGTACTTC. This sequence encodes CAISPQGGNPPLYF.

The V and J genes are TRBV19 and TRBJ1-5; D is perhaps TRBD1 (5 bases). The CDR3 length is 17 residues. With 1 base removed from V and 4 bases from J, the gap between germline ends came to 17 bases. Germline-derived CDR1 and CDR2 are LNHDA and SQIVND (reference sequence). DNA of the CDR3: TGTGCCAGTAGTATAGTTAGTGGTTGGGCAGGGAATCAGCCCCAGCATTTT. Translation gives CASSIVSGWAGNQPQHF.

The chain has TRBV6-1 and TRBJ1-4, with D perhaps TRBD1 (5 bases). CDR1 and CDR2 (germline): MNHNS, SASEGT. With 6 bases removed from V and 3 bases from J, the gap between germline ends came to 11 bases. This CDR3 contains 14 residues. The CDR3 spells CASSLGGSNEKLFF. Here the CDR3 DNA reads TGTGCCAGCAGCCTTGGGGGGTCTAATGAAAAACTGTTTTTT.

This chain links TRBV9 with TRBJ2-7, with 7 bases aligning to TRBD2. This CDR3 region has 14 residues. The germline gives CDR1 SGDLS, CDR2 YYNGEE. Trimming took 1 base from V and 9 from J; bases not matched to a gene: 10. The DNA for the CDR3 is TGTGCCAGCAGCGTACGTGGGGAGGGTGCGGCGCAGTACTTC. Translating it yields CASSVRGEGAAQYF.

The CDR3: CASSSWTDTQYF. DNA of the CDR3: TGTGCCAGCAGCTCTTGGACGGATACGCAGTATTTT. This chain joins TRBV7-2 and TRBJ2-3; no clear D. CDR3 length: 12 amino acids. Trimming pared 4 bases from V and 6 bases from J, leaving 8 bases between. Germline V lookup: CDR1 SGHTA, CDR2 FQGNSA.

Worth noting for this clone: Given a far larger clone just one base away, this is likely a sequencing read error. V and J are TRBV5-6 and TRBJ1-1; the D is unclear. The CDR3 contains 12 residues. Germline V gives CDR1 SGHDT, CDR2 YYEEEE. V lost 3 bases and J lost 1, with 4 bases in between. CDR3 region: CASSWGNTEAFF. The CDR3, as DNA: TGTGCCAGCAGCTGGGGGAACACTGAAGCTTTCTTT. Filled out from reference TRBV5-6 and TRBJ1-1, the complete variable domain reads DAGVTQSPTHLIKTRGQQVTLRCSPKSGHDTVSWYQQALGQGPQFIFQYYEEEERQRGNFPDRFSGHQFPNYSSELNVNALLLGDSALYLCASSWGNTEAFFGQGTRLTVV.